Each of the 5 T cell receptor beta chains below was sequenced from the same sample in a study of blood T cell repertoires in COVID-19. Data came from immunoSEQ multiplex PCR; TCRdb stores just in-frame clones and leaves some out. The sample holds about 200,000 clones; almost 90% are singletons and the top ten take around 1.5%. The sequenced sample was peripheral blood. These receptors came from a man younger than 35 with active or convalescent COVID-19.

The chain is built from TRBV5-1 and TRBJ1-2; D possibly corresponds to TRBD1 (6 bases). The germline CDR1 and CDR2 sequences are SGHRS and YFSETQ. Trimming removed 4 bases from V and 3 bases from J, with 16 bases in between. This CDR3 region has 15 residues. In DNA form, the CDR3 reads TGCGCCAGCAGCCCTGCACAGGGAGCGGACTATGGCTACACCTTC. As protein: CASSPAQGADYGYTF.

The chain employs TRBV13 and TRBJ2-5; D may be TRBD1 (5 bases). The CDR3 is 15 amino acids. In germline, CDR1 is PRHDT, CDR2 FYEKMQ (reference sequence). V shed 5 bases and J shed 0 bases, with 13 bases lying between them. The CDR3 sequence: CASSPKTEYQETQYF. Here the CDR3 DNA reads TGTGCCAGCAGCCCGAAGACAGAGTACCAAGAGACCCAGTACTTC.

The CDR3 DNA reads as TGTGCCAGGCGGGGTAGCCGGGACAGGGATGGACCCCTCCACTTT. Translating gives CARRGSRDRDGPLHF. The chain carries TRBV3-1 (or the pseudogene TRBV3-2) and TRBJ1-6; 9 bases map to TRBD1. Losses at the gene ends were 9 bases for V and 12 bases for J; bases not matched to a gene: 15. This CDR3 spans 15 amino acids. Germline loops: CDR1 LGHDT, CDR2 YNNKEL (reference sequence).

This clone has ten or more counts. The chain recombines TRBV6-5 with TRBJ1-6; no firm D call. CDR1 and CDR2 (germline): MNHEY, SVGAGI. CDR3 length: 15 residues. Trimming stripped 6 bases from V and 0 bases from J, with 9 bases between. CDR3 bases: TGTGCCAGCAGAACTAGGAGCTCCTATAATTCACCCCTCCACTTT. Its protein is CASRTRSSYNSPLHF.

The chain is built from TRBV19 and TRBJ2-2; D might be TRBD2 (6 bases). The CDR3 totals 14 residues. V was shortened by 5 bases and J by 4 bases, with 11 bases between the two germline ends. Germline V gene sequence: CDR1 LNHDA, CDR2 SQIVND (reference sequence). The CDR3 bases are TGTGCCAGTAGTGCGGGGTCTTTCACCGGGGAGCTGTTTTTT. Its translation: CASSAGSFTGELFF.